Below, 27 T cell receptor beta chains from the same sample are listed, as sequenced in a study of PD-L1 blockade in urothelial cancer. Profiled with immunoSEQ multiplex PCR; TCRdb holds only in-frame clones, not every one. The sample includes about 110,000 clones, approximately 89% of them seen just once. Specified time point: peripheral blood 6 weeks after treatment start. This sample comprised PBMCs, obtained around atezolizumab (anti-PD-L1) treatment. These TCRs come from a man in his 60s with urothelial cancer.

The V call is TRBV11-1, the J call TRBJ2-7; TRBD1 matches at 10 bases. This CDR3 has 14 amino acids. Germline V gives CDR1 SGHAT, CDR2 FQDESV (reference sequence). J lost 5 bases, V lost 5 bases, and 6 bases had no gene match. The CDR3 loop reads CASSRQGANHEQYF. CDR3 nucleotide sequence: TGTGCCAGCAGCCGACAGGGGGCGAACCACGAGCAGTACTTC. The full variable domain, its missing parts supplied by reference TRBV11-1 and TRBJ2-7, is EAEVAQSPRYKITEKSQAVAFWCDPISGHATLYWYRQILGQGPELLVQFQDESVVDDSQLPKDRFSAERLKGVDSTLKIQPAELGDSAMYLCASSRQGANHEQYFGPGTRLTVT.

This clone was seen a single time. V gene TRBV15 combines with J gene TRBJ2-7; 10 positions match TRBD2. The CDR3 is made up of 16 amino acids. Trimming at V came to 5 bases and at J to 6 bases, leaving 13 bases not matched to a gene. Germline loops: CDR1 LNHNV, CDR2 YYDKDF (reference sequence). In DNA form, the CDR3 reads TGTGCCACCAGCGCCTACCTAGCGGGGGAGGGGGGCGAGCAGTACTTC. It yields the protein CATSAYLAGEGGEQYF. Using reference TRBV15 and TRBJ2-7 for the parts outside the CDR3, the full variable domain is DAMVIQNPRYQVTQFGKPVTLSCSQTLNHNVMYWYQQKSSQAPKLLFHYYDKDFNNEADTPDNFQSRRPNTSFCFLDIRSPGLGDTAMYLCATSAYLAGEGGEQYFGPGTRLTVT.

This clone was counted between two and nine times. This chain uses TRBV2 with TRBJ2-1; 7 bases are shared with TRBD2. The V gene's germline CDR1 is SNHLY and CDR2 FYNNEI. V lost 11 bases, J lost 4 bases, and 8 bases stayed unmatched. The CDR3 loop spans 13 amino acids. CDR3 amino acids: CAGREALYNEQFF. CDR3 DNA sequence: TGTGCCGGCCGGGAGGCCCTATACAATGAGCAGTTCTTC.

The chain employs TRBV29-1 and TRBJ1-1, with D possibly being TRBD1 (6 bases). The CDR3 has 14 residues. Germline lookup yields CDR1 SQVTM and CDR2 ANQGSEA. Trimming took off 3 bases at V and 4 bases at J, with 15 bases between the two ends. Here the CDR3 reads CSVDRRRGSTEAFF. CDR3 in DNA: TGCAGCGTTGATCGACGCAGGGGATCCACTGAAGCTTTCTTT.

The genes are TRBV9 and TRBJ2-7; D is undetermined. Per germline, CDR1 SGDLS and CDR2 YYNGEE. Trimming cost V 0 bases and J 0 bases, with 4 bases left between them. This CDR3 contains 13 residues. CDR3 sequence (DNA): TGTGCCAGCAGCGTAGGGAGCTCCTACGAGCAGTACTTC. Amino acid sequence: CASSVGSSYEQYF.

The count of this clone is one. CDR3 sequence (DNA): TGTGCCAGCAGCCTAAGTTCAGGGGCTAACTATGGCTACACCTTC. It encodes CASSLSSGANYGYTF. The chain has TRBV5-5 and TRBJ1-2, with D tentatively TRBD1 (6 bases). Trimming took 4 bases from V and 0 from J, leaving 13 bases between them. The germline V gene encodes CDR1 SGHKS and CDR2 YYEKEE (reference sequence). CDR3 length: 15 residues.

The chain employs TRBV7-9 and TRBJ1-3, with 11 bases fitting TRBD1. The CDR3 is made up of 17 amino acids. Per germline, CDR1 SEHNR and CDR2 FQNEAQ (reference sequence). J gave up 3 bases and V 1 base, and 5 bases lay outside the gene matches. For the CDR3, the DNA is TGTGCCAGCAGCTTAGTTGGACAGGGGGCGGTTGGAAACACCATATATTTT. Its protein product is CASSLVGQGAVGNTIYF.

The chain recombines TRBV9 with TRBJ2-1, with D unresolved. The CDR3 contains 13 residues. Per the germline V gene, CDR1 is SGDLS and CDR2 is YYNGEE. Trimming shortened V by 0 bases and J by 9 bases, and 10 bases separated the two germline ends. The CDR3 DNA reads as TGTGCCAGCAGCGTAGAGAGCGTTGGTGAGCAGTTCTTC. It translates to CASSVESVGEQFF.

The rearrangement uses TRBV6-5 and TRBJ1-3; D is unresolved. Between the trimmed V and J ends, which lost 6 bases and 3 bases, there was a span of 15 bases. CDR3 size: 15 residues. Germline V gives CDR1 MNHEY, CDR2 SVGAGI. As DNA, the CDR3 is TGTGCCAGCAGCAATGGACTGCGTTATGGAAACACCATATATTTT. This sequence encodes CASSNGLRYGNTIYF.

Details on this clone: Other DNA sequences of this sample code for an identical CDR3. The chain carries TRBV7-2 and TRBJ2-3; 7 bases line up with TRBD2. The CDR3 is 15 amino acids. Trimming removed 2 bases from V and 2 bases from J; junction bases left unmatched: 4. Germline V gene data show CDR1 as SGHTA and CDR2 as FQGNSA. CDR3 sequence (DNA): TGTGCCAGCAGCTTACTAGCGGCATCCACAGATACGCAGTATTTT. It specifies CASSLLAASTDTQYF.

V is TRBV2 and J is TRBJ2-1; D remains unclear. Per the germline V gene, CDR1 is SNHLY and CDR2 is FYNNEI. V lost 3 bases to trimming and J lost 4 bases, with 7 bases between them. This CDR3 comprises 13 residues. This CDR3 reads CASSDSRYNEQFF. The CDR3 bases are TGTGCCAGCAGTGATTCTAGGTACAATGAGCAGTTCTTC.

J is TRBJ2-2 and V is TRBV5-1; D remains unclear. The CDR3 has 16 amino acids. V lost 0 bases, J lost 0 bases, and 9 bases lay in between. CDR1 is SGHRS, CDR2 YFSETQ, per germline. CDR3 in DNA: TGCGCCAGCAGCTTGGATCCAGGCGCGAACACCGGGGAGCTGTTTTTT. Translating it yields CASSLDPGANTGELFF.

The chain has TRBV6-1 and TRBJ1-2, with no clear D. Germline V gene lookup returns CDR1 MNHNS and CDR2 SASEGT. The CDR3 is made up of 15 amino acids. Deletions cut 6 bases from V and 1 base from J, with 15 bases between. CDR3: CASRDIKMGNYGYTF. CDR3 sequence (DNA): TGTGCCAGCAGAGACATCAAGATGGGTAACTATGGCTACACCTTC.

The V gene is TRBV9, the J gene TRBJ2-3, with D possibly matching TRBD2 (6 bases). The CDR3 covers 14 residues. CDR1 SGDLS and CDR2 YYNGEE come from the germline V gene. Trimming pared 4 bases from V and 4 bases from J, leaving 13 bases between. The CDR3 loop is CASSPAGRSDTQYF. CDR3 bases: TGTGCCAGCAGCCCTGCGGGGCGATCAGATACGCAGTATTTT.

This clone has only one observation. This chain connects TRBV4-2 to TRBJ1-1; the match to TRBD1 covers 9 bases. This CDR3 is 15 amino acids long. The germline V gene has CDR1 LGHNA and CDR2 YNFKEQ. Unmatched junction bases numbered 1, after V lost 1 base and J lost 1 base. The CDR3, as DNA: TGTGCCAGCAGCCAAGGGACAGGGGAGAACACTGAAGCTTTCTTT. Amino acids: CASSQGTGENTEAFF.

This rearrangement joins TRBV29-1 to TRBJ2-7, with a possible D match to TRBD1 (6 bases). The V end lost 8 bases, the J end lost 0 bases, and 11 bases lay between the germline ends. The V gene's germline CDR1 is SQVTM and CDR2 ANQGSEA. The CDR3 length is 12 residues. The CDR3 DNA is TGCAGCCCAAGGGGGAGCTCCTACGAGCAGTACTTC. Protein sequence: CSPRGSSYEQYF.

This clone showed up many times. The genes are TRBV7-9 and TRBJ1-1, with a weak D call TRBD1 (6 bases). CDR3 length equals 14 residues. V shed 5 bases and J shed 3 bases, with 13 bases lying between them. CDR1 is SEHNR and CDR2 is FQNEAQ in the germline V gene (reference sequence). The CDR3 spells CASSKSGGYTEAFF. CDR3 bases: TGTGCCAGCAGCAAAAGCGGGGGCTACACTGAAGCTTTCTTT.

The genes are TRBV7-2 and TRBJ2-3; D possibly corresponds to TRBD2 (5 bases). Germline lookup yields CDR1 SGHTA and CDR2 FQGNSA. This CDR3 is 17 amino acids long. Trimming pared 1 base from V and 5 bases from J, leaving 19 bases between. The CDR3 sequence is CASSLVFAAGMRDTQYF. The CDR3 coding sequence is TGTGCCAGCAGCTTAGTCTTTGCTGCCGGGATGAGAGATACGCAGTATTTT.

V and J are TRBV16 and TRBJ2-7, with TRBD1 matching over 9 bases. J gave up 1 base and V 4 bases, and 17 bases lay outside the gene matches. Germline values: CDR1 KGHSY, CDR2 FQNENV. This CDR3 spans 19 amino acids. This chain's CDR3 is CASSPNPGTGSKNSYEQYF. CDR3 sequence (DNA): TGTGCCAGCAGCCCGAACCCCGGGACAGGGTCCAAAAATTCCTACGAGCAGTACTTC.

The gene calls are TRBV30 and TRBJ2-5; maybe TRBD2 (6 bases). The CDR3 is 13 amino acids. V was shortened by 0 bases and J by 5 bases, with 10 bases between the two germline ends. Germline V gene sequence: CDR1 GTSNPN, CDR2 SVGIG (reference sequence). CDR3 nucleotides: TGTGCCTGGAGTGTACGGGGGAGGGAGACCCAGTACTTC. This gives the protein CAWSVRGRETQYF.

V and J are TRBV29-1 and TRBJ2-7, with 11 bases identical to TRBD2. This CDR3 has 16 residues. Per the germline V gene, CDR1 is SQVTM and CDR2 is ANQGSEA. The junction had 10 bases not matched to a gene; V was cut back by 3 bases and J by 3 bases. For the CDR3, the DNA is TGCAGCGTTGAGGCTAGCGGGAGGACCCCTTACTACGAGCAGTACTTC. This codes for CSVEASGRTPYYEQYF.

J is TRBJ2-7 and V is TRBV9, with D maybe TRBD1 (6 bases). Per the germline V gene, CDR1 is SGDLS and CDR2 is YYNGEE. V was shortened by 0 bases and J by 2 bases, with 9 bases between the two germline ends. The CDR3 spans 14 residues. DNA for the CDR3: TGTGCCAGCAGCGTAGGACAGGCAGCCTACGAGCAGTACTTC. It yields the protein CASSVGQAAYEQYF.

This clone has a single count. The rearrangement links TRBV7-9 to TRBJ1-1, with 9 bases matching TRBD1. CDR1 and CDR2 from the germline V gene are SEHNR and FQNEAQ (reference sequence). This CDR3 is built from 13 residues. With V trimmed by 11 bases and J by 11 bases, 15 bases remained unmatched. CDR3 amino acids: CALAKGQGEVAFF. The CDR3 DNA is TGTGCCCTTGCCAAGGGACAGGGAGAGGTGGCTTTCTTT.

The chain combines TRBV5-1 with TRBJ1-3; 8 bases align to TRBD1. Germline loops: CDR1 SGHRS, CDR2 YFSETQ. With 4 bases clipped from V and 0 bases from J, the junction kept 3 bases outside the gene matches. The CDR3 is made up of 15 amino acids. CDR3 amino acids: CASSAGQASGNTIYF. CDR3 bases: TGCGCCAGCAGCGCGGGACAGGCCTCTGGAAACACCATATATTTT.

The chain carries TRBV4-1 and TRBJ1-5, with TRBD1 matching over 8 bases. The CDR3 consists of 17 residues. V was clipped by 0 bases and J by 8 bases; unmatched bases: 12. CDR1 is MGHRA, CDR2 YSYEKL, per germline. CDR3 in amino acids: CASSQDLETGVVKPQHF. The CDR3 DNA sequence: TGCGCCAGCAGCCAAGATCTGGAGACAGGGGTTGTCAAGCCCCAGCATTTT.

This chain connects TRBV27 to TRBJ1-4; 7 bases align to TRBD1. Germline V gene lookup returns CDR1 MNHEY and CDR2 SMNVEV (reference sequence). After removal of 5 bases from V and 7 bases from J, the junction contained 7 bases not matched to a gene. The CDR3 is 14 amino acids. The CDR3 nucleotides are TGTGCCAGCAGTACCCAAAACAGGGGTGAAAAACTGTTTTTT. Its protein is CASSTQNRGEKLFF.

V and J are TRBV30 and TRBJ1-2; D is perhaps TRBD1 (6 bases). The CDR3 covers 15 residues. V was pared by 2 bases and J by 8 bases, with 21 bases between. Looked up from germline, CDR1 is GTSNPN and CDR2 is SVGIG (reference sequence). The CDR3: CAWSLRGQQIYGYTF. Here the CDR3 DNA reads TGTGCCTGGAGTTTAAGAGGACAGCAAATTTACGGCTACACCTTC.